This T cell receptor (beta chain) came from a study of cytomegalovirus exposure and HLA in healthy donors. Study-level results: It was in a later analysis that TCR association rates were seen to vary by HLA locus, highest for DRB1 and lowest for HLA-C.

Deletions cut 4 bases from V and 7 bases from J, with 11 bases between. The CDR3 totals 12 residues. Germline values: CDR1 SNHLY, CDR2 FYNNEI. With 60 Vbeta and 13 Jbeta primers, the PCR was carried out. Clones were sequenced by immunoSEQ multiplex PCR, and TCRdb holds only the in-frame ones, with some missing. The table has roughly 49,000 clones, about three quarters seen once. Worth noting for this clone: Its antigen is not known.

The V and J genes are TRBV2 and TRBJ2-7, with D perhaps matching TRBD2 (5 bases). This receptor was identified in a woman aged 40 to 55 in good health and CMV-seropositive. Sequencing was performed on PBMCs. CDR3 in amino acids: CASSGARGEQYF. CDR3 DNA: TGTGCCAGCAGTGGGGCCAGAGGGGAGCAGTACTTC.